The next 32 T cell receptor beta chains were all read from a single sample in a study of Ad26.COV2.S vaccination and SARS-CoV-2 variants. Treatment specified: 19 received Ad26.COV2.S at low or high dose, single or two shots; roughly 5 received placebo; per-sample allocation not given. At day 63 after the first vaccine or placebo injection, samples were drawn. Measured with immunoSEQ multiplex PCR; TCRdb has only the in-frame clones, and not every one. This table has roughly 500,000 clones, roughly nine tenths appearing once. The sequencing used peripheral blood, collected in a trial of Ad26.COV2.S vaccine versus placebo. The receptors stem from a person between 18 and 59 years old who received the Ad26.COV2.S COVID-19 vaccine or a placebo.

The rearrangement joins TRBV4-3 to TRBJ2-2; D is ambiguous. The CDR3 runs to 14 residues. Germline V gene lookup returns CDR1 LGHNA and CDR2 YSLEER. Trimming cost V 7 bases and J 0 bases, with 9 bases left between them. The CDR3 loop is CASKSRANTGELFF. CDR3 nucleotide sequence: TGCGCCAGCAAGTCCCGGGCGAACACCGGGGAGCTGTTTTTT.

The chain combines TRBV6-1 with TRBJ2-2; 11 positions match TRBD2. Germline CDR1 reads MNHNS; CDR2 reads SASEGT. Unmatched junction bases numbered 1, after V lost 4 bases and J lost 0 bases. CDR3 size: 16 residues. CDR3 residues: CASSATSGANTGELFF. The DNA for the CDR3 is TGTGCCAGCAGTGCGACTAGCGGGGCGAACACCGGGGAGCTGTTTTTT.

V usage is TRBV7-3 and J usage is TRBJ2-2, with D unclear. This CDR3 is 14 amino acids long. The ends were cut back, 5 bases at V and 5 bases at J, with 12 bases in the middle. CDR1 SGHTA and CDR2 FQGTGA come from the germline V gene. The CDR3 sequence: CASSPSMGTGELFF. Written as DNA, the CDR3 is TGTGCCAGCAGCCCAAGCATGGGGACCGGGGAGCTGTTTTTT.

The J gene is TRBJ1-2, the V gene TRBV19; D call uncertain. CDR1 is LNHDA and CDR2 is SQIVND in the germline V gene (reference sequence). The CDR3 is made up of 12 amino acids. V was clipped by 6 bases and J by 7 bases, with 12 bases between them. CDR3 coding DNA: TGTGCCAGTAGGGCAACGACAAGTGGCTACACCTTC. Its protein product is CASRATTSGYTF.

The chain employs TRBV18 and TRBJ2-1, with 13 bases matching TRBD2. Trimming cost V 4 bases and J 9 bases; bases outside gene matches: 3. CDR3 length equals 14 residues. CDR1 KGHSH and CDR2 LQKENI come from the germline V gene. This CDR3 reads CASSRLAGGGEQFF. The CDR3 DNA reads TGTGCCAGCTCACGACTAGCGGGAGGAGGTGAGCAGTTCTTC. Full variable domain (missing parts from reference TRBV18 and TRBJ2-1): NAGVMQNPRHLVRRRGQEARLRCSPMKGHSHVYWYRQLPEEGLKFMVYLQKENIIDESGMPKERFSAEFPKEGPSILRIQQVVRGDSAAYFCASSRLAGGGEQFFGPGTRLTVL.

The CDR3 sequence is CASSPRPGGYTDTQYF. The CDR3 DNA reads as TGTGCCAGCAGCCCCCGGCCCGGGGGCTACACAGATACGCAGTATTTT. The V call is TRBV5-6, the J call TRBJ2-3, with D perhaps matching TRBD1 or TRBD2 (6 bases each). Germline CDR1 SGHDT, CDR2 YYEEEE. Between the trimmed V and J ends, which lost 4 bases and 2 bases, there was a span of 17 bases. The length of the CDR3 is 16 residues.

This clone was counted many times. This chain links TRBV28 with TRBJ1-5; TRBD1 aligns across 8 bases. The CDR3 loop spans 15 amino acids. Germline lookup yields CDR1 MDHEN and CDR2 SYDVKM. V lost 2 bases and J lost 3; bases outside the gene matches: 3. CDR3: CASSLTGGNNQPQHF. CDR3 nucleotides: TGTGCCAGCAGTTTAACAGGGGGGAACAATCAGCCCCAGCATTTT.

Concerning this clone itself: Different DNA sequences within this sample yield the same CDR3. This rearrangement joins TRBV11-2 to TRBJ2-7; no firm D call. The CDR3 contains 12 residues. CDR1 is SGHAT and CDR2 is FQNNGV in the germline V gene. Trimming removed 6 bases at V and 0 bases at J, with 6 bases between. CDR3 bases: TGTGCCAGCAGTTCTAACTCCTACGAGCAGTACTTC. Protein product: CASSSNSYEQYF.

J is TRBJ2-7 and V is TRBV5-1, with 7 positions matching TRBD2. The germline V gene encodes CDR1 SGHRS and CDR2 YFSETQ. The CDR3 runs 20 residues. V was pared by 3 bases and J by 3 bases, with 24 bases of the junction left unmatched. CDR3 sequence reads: CASSYSTPGSASGTIYEQYF. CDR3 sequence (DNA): TGCGCCAGCAGCTATTCCACACCCGGTTCGGCGAGCGGGACTATCTACGAGCAGTACTTC.

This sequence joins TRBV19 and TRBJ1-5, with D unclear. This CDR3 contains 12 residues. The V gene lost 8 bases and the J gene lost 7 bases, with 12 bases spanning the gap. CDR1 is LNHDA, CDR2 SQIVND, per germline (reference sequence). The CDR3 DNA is TGTGCCAGTTTATTTCCCGGACAGCCCCAGCATTTT. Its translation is CASLFPGQPQHF.

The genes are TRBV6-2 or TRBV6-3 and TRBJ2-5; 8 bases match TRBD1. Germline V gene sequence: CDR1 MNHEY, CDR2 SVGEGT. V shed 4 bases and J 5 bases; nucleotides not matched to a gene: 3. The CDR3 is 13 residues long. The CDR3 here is CASSWTGKETQYF. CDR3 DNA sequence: TGTGCCAGCAGTTGGACAGGGAAGGAGACCCAGTACTTC.

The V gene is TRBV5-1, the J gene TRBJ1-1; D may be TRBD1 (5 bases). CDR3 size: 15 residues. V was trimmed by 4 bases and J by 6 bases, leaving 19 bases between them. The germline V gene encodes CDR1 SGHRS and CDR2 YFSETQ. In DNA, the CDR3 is TGCGCCAGCAGCCCGGAAGGGACCCCGAGGGCTGAAGCTTTCTTT. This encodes CASSPEGTPRAEAFF.

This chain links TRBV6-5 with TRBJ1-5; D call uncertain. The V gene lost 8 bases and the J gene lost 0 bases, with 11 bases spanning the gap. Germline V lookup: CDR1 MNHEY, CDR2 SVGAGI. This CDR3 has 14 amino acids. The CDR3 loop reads CASVGPYSNQPQHF. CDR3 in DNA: TGTGCCAGCGTGGGCCCATATAGCAATCAGCCCCAGCATTTT.

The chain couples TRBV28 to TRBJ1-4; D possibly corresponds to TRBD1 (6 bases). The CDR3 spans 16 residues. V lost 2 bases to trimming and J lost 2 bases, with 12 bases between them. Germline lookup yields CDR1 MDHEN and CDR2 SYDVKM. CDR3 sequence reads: CASSLRQGRTNEKLFF. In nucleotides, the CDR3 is TGTGCCAGCAGTTTAAGGCAGGGGAGGACTAATGAAAAACTGTTTTTT.

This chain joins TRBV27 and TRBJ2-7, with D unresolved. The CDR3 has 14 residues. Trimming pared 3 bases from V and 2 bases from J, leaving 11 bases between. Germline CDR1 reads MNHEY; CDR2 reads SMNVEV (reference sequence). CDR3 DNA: TGTGCCAGCAGTTTGACACGCTCGGCCTACGAGCAGTACTTC. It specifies CASSLTRSAYEQYF.

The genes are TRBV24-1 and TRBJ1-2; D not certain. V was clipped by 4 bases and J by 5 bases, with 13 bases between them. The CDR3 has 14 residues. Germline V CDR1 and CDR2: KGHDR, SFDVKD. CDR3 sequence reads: CATSDEGGGYGYTF. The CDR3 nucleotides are TGTGCCACCAGTGACGAGGGAGGAGGTTATGGCTACACCTTC.

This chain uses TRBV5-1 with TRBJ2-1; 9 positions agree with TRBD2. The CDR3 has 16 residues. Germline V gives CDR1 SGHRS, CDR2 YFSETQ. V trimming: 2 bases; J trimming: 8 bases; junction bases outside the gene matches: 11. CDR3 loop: CASSFQPSGIHYEQFF. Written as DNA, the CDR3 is TGCGCCAGCAGCTTTCAGCCTAGCGGGATACACTATGAGCAGTTCTTC.

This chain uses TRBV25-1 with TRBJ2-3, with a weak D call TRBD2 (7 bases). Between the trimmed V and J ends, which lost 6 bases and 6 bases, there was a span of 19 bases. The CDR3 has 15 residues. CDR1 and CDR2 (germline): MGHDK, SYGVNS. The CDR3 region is CASSSTGGYQDTQYF. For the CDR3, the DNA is TGTGCCAGCAGCTCTACGGGGGGCTACCAGGATACGCAGTATTTT.

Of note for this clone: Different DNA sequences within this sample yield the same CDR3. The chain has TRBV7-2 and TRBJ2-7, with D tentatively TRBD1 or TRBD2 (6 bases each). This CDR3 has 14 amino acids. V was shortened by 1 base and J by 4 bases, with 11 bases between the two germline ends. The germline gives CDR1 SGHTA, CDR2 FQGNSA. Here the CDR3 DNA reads TGTGCCAGCAGCTTAGGGGGGGCGTCTTACGAGCAGTACTTC. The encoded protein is CASSLGGASYEQYF.

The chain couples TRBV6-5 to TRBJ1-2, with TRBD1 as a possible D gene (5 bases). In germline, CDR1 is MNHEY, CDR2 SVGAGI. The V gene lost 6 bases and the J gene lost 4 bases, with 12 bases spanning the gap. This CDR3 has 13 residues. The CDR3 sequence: CASSQTGGYGYTF. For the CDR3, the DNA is TGTGCCAGCAGCCAGACTGGGGGCTATGGCTACACCTTC.

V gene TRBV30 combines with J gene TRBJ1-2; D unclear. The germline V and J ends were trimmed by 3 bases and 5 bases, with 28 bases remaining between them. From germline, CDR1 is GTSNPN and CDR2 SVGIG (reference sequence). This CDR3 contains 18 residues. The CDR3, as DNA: TGTGCCTGGAGGATCGCGGACGGGGATGATAGGTACCGGTATGGCTACACCTTC. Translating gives CAWRIADGDDRYRYGYTF.

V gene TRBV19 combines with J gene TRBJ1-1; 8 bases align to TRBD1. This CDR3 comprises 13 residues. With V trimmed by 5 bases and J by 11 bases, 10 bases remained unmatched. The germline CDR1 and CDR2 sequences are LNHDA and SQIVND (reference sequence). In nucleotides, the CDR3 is TGTGCCAGTAGTCCTCGGACAGGGCAAGGCGCTTTCTTT. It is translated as CASSPRTGQGAFF.

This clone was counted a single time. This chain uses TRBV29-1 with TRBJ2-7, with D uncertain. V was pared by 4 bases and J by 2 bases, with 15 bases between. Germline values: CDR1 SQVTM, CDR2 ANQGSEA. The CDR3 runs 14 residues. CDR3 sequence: CSVVPPGLAYEQYF. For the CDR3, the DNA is TGCAGCGTTGTCCCACCCGGGTTGGCCTACGAGCAGTACTTC.

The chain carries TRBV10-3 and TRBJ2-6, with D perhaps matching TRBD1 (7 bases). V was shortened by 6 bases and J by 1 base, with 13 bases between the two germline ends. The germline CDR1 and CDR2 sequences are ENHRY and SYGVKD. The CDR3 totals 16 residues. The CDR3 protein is CAIRIQGGSGANVLTF. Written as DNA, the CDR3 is TGTGCCATCAGGATCCAGGGGGGTTCTGGGGCCAACGTCCTGACTTTC.

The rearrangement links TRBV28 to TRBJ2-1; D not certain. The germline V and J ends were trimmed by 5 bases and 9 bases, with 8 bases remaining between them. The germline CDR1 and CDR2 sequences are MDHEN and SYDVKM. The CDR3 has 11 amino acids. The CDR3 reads CASSPLAEQFF. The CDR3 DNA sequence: TGTGCCAGCAGTCCTCTGGCTGAGCAGTTCTTC.

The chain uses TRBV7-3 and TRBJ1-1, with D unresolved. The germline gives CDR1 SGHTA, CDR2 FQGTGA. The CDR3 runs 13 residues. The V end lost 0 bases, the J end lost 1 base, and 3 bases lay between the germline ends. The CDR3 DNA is TGTGCCAGCAGCTTAACCGCGAACACTGAAGCTTTCTTT. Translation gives CASSLTANTEAFF.

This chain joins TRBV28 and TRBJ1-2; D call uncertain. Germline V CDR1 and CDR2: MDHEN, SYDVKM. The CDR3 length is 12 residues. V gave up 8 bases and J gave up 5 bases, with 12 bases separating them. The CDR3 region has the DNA TGTGCCAGCTGGGCTAACCTTTATGGCTACACCTTC. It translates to CASWANLYGYTF.

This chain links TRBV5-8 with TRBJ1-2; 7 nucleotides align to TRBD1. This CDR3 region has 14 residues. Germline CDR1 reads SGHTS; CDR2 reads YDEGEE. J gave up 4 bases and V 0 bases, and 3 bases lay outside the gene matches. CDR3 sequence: CASSLGQGLYGYTF. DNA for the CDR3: TGTGCCAGCAGCTTGGGACAGGGCCTCTATGGCTACACCTTC.

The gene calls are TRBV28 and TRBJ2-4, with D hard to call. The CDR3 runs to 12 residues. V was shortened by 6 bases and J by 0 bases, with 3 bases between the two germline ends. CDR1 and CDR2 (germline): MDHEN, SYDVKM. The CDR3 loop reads CASRLAKNIQYF. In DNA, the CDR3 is TGTGCCAGCAGGCTAGCCAAAAACATTCAGTACTTC.

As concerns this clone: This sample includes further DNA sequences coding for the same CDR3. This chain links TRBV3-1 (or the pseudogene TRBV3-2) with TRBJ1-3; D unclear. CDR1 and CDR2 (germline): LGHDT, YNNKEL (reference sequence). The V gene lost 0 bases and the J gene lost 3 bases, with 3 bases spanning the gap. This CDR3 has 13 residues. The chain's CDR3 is CASSQDRGNTIYF. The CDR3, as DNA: TGTGCCAGCAGCCAAGATCGTGGAAACACCATATATTTT.

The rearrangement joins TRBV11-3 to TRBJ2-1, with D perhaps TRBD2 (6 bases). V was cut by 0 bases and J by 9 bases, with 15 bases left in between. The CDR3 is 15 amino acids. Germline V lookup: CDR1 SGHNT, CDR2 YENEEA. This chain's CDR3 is CASSLDQGPGSEQFF. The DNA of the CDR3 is TGTGCCAGCAGCTTAGATCAGGGCCCCGGGAGTGAGCAGTTCTTC.

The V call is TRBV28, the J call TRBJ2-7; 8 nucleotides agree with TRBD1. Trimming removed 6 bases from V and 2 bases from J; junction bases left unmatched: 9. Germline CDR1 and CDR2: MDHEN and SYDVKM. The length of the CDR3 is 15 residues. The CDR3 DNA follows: TGTGCCAGCAGCAGCCTGGGACAGGCCCCCTACGAGCAGTACTTC. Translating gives CASSSLGQAPYEQYF.